The sequence of this T cell receptor (beta chain) was determined in a study of T cells in Graves' hyperthyroidism and ophthalmopathy. Ten or more counts support this clonotype. Its antigen is not known. TCR beta CDR3 regions were amplified from RNA. Primed by the HTBI set, a first-round RT-PCR was run on the TCR CDR3. From the multiplex PCR reads, TCRdb called clonotypes with MiXCR, one entry per CDR3 protein. Seen here are under 350,000 distinct CDR3 sequences, roughly 13% observed once, and the top ten hold roughly 33%. V was clipped by 0 bases and J by 4 bases; unmatched bases: 4. The CDR3 consists of 16 residues. In germline, CDR1 is LGHDT, CDR2 YNNKEL (reference sequence). Study outcomes and limitations: Blood samples included most of the expanded thyroid clonotypes exceeding 0.001.

It was 10 ml of fresh peripheral blood that supplied the PBMCs. The clonotype was recovered from a middle-aged woman with Graves' ophthalmopathy. The chain is built from TRBV3-1 and TRBJ2-5, with 11 bases aligning to TRBD2. Sequencing was carried out using blood. The CDR3 bases are TGTGCCAGCAGCCAAGATCGGCTAGCGGGAGGAGAGACCCAGTACTTC. It is translated as CASSQDRLAGGETQYF.